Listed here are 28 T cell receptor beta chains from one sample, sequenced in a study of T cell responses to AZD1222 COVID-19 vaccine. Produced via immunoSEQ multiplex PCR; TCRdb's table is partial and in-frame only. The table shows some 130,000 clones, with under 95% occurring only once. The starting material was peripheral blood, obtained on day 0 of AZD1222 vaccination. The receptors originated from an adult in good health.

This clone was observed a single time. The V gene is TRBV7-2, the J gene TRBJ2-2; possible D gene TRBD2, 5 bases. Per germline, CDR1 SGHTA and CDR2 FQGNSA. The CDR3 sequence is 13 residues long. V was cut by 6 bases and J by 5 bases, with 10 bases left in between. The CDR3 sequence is CASSLGATGELFF. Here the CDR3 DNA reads TGTGCCAGCAGTCTGGGAGCGACCGGGGAGCTGTTTTTT.

In nucleotides, the CDR3 is TGTGCCAGTAGTATAGTGTATGCAGGGGAATACAATGAGCAGTTCTTC. This translates into CASSIVYAGEYNEQFF. The V and J genes are TRBV19 and TRBJ2-1; D might be TRBD1 (6 bases). CDR1 and CDR2 from the germline V gene are LNHDA and SQIVND (reference sequence). V lost 1 base to trimming and J lost 4 bases, with 14 bases between them. The CDR3 covers 16 residues.

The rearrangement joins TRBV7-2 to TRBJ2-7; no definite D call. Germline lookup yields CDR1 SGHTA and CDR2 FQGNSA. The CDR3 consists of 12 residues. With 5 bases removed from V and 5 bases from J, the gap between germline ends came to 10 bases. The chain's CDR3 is CASSLSRNEQYF. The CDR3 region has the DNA TGTGCCAGCAGCCTCAGTAGGAACGAGCAGTACTTC.

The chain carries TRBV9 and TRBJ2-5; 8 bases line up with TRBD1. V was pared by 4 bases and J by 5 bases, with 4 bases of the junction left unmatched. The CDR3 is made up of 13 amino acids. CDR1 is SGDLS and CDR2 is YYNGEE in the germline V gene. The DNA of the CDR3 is TGTGCCAGCAGCCGGAACAGGGGGGAGACCCAGTACTTC. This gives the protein CASSRNRGETQYF.

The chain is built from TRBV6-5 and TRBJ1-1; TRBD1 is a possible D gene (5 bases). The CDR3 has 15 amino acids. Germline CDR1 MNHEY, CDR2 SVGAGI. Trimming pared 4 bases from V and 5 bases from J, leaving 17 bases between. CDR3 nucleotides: TGTGCCAGCAGTTTCGCTGGGACGTTGGGAACTGAAGCTTTCTTT. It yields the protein CASSFAGTLGTEAFF.

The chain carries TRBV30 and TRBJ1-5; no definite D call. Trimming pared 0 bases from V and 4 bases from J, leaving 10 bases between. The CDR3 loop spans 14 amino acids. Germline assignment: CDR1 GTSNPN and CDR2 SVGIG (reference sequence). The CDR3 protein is CAWSVSTYNQPQHF. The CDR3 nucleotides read TGTGCCTGGAGTGTATCCACCTATAATCAGCCCCAGCATTTT.

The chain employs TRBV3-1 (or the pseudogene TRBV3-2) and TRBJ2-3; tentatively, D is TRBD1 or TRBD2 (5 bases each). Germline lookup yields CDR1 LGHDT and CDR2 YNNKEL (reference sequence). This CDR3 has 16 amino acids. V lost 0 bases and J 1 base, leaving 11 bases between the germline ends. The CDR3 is CASSQERGAGTDTQYF. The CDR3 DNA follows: TGTGCCAGCAGCCAAGAAAGAGGGGCAGGCACAGATACGCAGTATTTT.

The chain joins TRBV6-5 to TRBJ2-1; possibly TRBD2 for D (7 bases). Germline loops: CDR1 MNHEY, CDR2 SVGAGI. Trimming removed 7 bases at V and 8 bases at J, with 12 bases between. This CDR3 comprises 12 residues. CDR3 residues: CASTKGGDEQFF. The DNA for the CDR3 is TGTGCCAGCACCAAAGGGGGGGATGAGCAGTTCTTC.

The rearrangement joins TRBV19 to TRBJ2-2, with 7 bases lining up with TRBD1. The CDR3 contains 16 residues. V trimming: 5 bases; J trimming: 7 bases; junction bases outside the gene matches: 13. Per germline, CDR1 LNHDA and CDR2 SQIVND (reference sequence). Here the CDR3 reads CASSSREDRVGGELFF. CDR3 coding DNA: TGTGCCAGTAGTTCGAGGGAAGACAGGGTCGGCGGGGAGCTGTTTTTT.

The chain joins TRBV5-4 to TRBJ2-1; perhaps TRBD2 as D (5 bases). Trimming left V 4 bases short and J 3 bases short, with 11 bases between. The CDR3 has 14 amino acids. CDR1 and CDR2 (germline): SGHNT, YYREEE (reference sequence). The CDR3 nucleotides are TGTGCCAGCAGCGGGCTAGCCATCTACAATGAGCAGTTCTTC. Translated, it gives CASSGLAIYNEQFF.

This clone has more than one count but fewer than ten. This CDR3 reads CASSLSSDRGVGSEAFF. In nucleotides, the CDR3 is TGTGCCAGCAGTTTATCCTCGGACAGGGGGGTCGGGTCTGAAGCTTTCTTT. The rearrangement joins TRBV28 to TRBJ1-1; 10 positions agree with TRBD1. After removal of 1 base from V and 6 bases from J, the junction contained 11 bases not matched to a gene. The CDR3 has 17 residues. CDR1 and CDR2 from the germline V gene are MDHEN and SYDVKM.

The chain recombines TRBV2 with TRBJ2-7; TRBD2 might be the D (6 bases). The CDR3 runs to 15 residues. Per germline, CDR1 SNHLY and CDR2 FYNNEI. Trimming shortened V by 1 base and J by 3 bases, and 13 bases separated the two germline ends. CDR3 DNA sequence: TGTGCCAGCAGTGAAGTGCGGGGAGCCAACTACGAGCAGTACTTC. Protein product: CASSEVRGANYEQYF. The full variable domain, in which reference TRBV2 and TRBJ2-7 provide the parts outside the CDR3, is EPEVTQTPSHQVTQMGQEVILRCVPISNHLYFYWYRQILGQKVEFLVSFYNNEISEKSEIFDDQFSVERPDGSNFTLKIRSTKLEDSAMYFCASSEVRGANYEQYFGPGTRLTVT.

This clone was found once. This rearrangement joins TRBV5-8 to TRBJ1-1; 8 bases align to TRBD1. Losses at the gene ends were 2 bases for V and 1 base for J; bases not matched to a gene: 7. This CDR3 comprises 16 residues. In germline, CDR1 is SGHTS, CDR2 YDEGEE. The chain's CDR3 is CASSLLTGTGNTEAFF. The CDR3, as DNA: TGTGCCAGCAGCTTACTAACCGGGACAGGGAACACTGAAGCTTTCTTT.

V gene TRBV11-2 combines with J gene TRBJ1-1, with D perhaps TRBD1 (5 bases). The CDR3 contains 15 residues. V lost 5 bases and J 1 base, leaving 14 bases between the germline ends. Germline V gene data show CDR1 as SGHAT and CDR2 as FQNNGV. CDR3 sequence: CASSPGAAENTEAFF. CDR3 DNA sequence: TGTGCCAGCAGCCCCGGGGCAGCCGAGAACACTGAAGCTTTCTTT.

DNA of the CDR3: TGTGCCAGCAGCAGAGTCGGACAGCCTTATGGCTACACCTTC. Translation gives CASSRVGQPYGYTF. The rearrangement joins TRBV5-6 to TRBJ1-2, with TRBD1 as a possible D gene (6 bases). Trimming cost V 4 bases and J 5 bases, with 15 bases left between them. Per the germline V gene, CDR1 is SGHDT and CDR2 is YYEEEE. The CDR3 spans 14 residues. Combining the CDR3 with reference TRBV5-6 and TRBJ1-2 gives the whole variable domain DAGVTQSPTHLIKTRGQQVTLRCSPKSGHDTVSWYQQALGQGPQFIFQYYEEEERQRGNFPDRFSGHQFPNYSSELNVNALLLGDSALYLCASSRVGQPYGYTFGSGTRLTVV.

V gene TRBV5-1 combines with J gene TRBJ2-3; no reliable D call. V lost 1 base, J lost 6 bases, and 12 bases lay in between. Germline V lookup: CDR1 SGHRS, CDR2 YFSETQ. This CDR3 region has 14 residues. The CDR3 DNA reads TGCGCCAGCAGCTTGAGCGTATCCGCGGATACGCAGTATTTT. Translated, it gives CASSLSVSADTQYF. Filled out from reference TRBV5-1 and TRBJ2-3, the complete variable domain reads KAGVTQTPRYLIKTRGQQVTLSCSPISGHRSVSWYQQTPGQGLQFLFEYFSETQRNKGNFPGRFSGRQFSNSRSEMNVSTLELGDSALYLCASSLSVSADTQYFGPGTRLTVL.

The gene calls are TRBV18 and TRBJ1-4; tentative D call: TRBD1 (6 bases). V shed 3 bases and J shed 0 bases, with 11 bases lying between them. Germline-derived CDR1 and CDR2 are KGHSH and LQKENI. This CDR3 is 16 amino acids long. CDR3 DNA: TGTGCCAGCTCACCCACAGGGACTGCAACTAATGAAAAACTGTTTTTT. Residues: CASSPTGTATNEKLFF.

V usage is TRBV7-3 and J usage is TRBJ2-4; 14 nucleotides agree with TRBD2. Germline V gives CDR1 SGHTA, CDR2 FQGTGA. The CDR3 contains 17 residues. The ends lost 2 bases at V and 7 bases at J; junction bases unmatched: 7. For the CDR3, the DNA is TGTGCCAGCAGCTTACCGGCCGGGACTAGCGGGAGTAACATTCAGTACTTC. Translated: CASSLPAGTSGSNIQYF.

The CDR3 sequence is CASSYGTVGNTIYF. As DNA, the CDR3 is TGTGCCAGCAGTTACGGGACAGTGGGCAACACCATATATTTT. The chain combines TRBV6-5 with TRBJ1-3; 7 positions match TRBD1. Trimming removed 2 bases from V and 7 bases from J; junction bases left unmatched: 5. Per the germline V gene, CDR1 is MNHEY and CDR2 is SVGAGI. CDR3 length equals 14 residues.

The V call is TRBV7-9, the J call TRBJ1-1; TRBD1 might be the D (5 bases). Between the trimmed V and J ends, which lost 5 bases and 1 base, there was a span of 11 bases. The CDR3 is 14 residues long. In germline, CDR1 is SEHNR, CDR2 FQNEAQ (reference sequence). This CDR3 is CASSRQQGNTEAFF. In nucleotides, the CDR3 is TGTGCCAGCAGCAGACAGCAGGGGAACACTGAAGCTTTCTTT.

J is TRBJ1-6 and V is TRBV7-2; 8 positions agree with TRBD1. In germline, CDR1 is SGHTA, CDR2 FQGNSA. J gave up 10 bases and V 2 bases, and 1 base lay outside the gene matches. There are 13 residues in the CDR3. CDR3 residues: CASSLTGGSPLHF. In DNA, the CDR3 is TGTGCCAGCAGCTTAACAGGGGGATCACCCCTCCACTTT. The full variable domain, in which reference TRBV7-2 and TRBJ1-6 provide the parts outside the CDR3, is GAGVSQSPSNKVTEKGKDVELRCDPISGHTALYWYRQSLGQGLEFLIYFQGNSAPDKSGLPSDRFSAERTGGSVSTLTIQRTQQEDSAVYLCASSLTGGSPLHFGNGTRLTVT.

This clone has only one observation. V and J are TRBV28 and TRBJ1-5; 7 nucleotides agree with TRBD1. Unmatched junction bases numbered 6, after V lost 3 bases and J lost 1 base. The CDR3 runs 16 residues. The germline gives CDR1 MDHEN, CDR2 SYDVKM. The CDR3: CASSFPKTGSNQPQHF. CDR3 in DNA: TGTGCCAGCAGTTTCCCTAAGACAGGGAGCAATCAGCCCCAGCATTTT.

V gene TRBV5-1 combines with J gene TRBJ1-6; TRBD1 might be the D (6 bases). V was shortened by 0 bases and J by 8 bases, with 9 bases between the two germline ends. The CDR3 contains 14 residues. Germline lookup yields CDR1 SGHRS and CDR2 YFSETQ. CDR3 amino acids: CASSLEAGDSPLHF. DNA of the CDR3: TGCGCCAGCAGCTTGGAGGCAGGGGATTCACCCCTCCACTTT.

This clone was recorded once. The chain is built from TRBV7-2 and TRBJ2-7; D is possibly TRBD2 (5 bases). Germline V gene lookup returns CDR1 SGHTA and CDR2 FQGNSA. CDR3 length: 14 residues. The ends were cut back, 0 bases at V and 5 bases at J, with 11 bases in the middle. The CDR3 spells CASSLARESDEQYF. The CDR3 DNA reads TGTGCCAGCAGCTTAGCCCGGGAATCGGACGAGCAGTACTTC.

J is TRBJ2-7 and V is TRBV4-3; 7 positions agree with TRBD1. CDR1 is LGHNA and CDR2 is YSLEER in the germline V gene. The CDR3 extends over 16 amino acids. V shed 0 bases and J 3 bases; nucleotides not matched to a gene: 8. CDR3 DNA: TGCGCCAGCAGCCAAGATATCGCGAGACAGGGCTACGAGCAGTACTTC. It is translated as CASSQDIARQGYEQYF.

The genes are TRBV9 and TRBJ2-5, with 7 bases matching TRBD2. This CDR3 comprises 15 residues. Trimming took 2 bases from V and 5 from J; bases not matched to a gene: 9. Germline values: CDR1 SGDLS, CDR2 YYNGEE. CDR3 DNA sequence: TGTGCCAGCAGCGTGGGTCAATACGGGGGGGAGACCCAGTACTTC. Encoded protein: CASSVGQYGGETQYF.

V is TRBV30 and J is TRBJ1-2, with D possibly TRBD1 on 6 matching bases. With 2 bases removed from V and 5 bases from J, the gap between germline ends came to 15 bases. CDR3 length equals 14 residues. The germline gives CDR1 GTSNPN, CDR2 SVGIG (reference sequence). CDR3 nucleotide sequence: TGTGCCTGGAGTCTCCTAGACAGGAGTTATGGCTACACCTTC. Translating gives CAWSLLDRSYGYTF. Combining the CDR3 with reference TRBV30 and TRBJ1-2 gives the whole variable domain SQTIHQWPATLVQPVGSPLSLECTVEGTSNPNLYWYRQAAGRGLQLLFYSVGIGQISSEVPQNLSASRPQDRQFILSSKKLLLSDSGFYLCAWSLLDRSYGYTFGSGTRLTVV.

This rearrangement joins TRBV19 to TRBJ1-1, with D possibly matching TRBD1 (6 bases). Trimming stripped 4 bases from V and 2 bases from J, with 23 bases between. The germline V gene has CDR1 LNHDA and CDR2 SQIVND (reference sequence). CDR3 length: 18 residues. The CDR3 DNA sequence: TGTGCCAGTAGTAAGGGGAGCGTCGGACAGTCTGCCAACACTGAAGCTTTCTTT. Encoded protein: CASSKGSVGQSANTEAFF. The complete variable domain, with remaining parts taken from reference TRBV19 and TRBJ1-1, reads DGGITQSPKYLFRKEGQNVTLSCEQNLNHDAMYWYRQDPGQGLRLIYYSQIVNDFQKGDIAEGYSVSREKKESFPLTVTSAQKNPTAFYLCASSKGSVGQSANTEAFFGQGTRLTVV.